The entry below describes one TCR beta chain. The data originate from a study of blood T cell repertoires in COVID-19. Overall study: Sample material is recorded as cDNA or gDNA derived from T cells, B-cell-depleted T cells, or PBMCs.

In terms of age and location, participants ranged from roughly 18 to 100 years and lived in about 25 US areas. A COVID-19 case was met by exposed participants within 2 weeks before study entry. V was pared by 7 bases and J by 0 bases, with 12 bases between. The CDR3 is made up of 15 amino acids. Germline CDR1 and CDR2: KGHDR and SFDVKD. TCRdb's table, derived via immunoSEQ multiplex PCR, lists solely in-frame clones and lacks some. The sample has hundreds of thousands of clones, approximately 86% seen once. This TCR derives from a woman in her 30s who had been exposed to COVID-19. The sequencing sample was made of PBMCs or T cells enriched from blood (not recorded which). The gene calls are TRBV24-1 and TRBJ1-3; D is undetermined. The chain's CDR3 is CATSDARDSGNTIYF. For the CDR3, the DNA is TGTGCCACCAGCGATGCGCGGGACTCTGGAAACACCATATATTTT.